This record looks at one T cell receptor beta chain sequence and its context. Unmatched junction bases numbered 16, after V lost 0 bases and J lost 5 bases. Germline V gene sequence: CDR1 SGHKS, CDR2 YYEKEE (reference sequence). The CDR3 is made up of 19 amino acids. The data were taken from a study of T cells after yellow fever vaccination. UMIs and a universal primer site were added when TCR cDNA was made by 5'RACE template switching. MiXCR, applied by TCRdb to the 5' RACE reads, yields one record per CDR3 protein. The sample records under 400,000 distinct CDR3 sequences, approximately 12% being singletons.

The receptor was derived from a man younger than 30 who received the YFV17D yellow fever vaccine. The rearrangement uses TRBV5-5 and TRBJ2-2; 7 bases fit TRBD1. The sequencing here drew on CD4+ T cells sorted from PBMCs, taken 15 days after the yellow fever booster vaccination. The CDR3 nucleotides read TGTGCCAGCAGCTTGGCCGCGAAGGGGGCCGGAAGGGTGACCGGGGAGCTGTTTTTT. This sequence encodes CASSLAAKGAGRVTGELFF.